This TCR beta chain was documented in a study of neurological immune-mediated disorders. CDR3 length: 14 residues. Germline V gene lookup returns CDR1 SEHNR and CDR2 FQNEAQ (reference sequence). V lost 5 bases and J lost 7, with 15 bases in between. The unsorted libraries were prepared from 2 million PBMCs (stored at -80 C). TCRdb processed the 5' RACE reads anew with MiXCR; each CDR3 protein has one entry. Seen here are roughly 100,000 distinct CDR3 sequences, 3% to 4% observed once, and the top ten hold about 6%. Turning to this clonotype: Antigen unknown.

Overall study findings and caveats: One cluster of related CDR3 sequences contained, by phylogenetic grouping, the repertoires of 18 of 34 multiple sclerosis patients and formed a possible signature.

The source of this sequence is a woman between 18 and 29 years old with multiple sclerosis. The chain couples TRBV7-9 to TRBJ1-5; D remains ambiguous. Sequenced input: PBMCs. Written as DNA, the CDR3 is TGTGCCAGCAGCCCCACGTCGGAGGACCAGCCCCAGCATTTT. Its protein product is CASSPTSEDQPQHF.